This record looks at one T cell receptor (beta chain) sequence and its context. These data belong to a study of control samples from healthy donors and cancer patients. Sequenced by immunoSEQ multiplex PCR; TCRdb stores in-frame clones only, minus some. The sample includes more than 85,000 clones, roughly 80% seen only once; the top ten take under 15%. This CDR3 has 15 amino acids. Germline V gives CDR1 SGHTA, CDR2 FQGTGA. V was pared by 8 bases and J by 4 bases, with 10 bases of the junction left unmatched. The sequenced material came from blood. The gene calls are TRBV7-3 and TRBJ2-5, with 10 nucleotides matching TRBD1. The TCR comes from a woman between 45 and 65 years old in good health. CDR3 coding DNA: TGTGCCAGCTGTATGACAGGGGGCGTCGGAGAGACCCAGTACTTC. Translated, it gives CASCMTGGVGETQYF.